This T cell receptor (beta chain) was retrieved from a study of T cell changes during pregnancy in multiple sclerosis. The CDR3 contains 14 residues. Germline CDR1 reads SNHLY; CDR2 reads FYNNEI. The table came from immunoSEQ multiplex PCR; TCRdb's copy has only in-frame clones and leaves some out. The data show fewer than 150,000 clones, 90% to 96% seen once. This receptor was obtained from a female donor with multiple sclerosis, enrolled in a pregnancy study. V and J are TRBV2 and TRBJ2-1; 7 nucleotides align to TRBD2. The sample in question was peripheral blood, obtained after pregnancy. CDR3 in amino acids: CGGAGDSLYNEQFF. The CDR3 region has the DNA TGTGGCGGGGCGGGAGACTCCCTTTACAATGAGCAGTTCTTC.